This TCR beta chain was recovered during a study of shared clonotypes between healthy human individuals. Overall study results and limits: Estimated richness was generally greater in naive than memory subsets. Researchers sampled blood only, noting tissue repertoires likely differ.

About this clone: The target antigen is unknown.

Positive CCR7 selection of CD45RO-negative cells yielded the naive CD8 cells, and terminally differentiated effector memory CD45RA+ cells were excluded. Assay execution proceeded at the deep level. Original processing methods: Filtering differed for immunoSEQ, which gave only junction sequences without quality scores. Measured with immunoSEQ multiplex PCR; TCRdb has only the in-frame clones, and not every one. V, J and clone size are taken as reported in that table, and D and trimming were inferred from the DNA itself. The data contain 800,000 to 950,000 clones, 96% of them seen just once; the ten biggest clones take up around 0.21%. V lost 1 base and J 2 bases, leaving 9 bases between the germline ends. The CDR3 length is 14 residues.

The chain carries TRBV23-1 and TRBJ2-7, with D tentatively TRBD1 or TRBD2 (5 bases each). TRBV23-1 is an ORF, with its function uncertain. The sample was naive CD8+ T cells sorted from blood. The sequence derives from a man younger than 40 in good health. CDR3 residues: CASSQFWDPYEQYF. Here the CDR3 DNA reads TGCGCCAGCAGTCAATTTTGGGACCCCTACGAGCAGTACTTC.